This T cell receptor beta chain was observed in a study of blood T cell repertoires in COVID-19. This clone was recorded once. Only in-frame clones appear in the TCRdb table, and some are missing; sequencing was by immunoSEQ multiplex PCR. The sample records about 190,000 clones, nearly 90% being singletons. V was trimmed by 3 bases and J by 0 bases, leaving 10 bases between them. CDR1 and CDR2 (germline): SGHVS, FQNEAQ. The CDR3 runs to 15 residues. This sequence joins TRBV7-8 and TRBJ2-3; TRBD1 might be the D (5 bases). Sequenced: peripheral blood. This clonotype was obtained from a man aged 45 to 65 with acute or convalescent COVID-19. The CDR3 region is CASSFSRGSTDTQYF. The DNA of the CDR3 is TGTGCCAGCAGCTTCTCTAGGGGCAGCACAGATACGCAGTATTTT.